One sample yielded the 2 T cell receptor beta chains listed below, sequenced in a study of CD8 T cells in ankylosing spondylitis. Each CDR3 protein is one row after TCRdb ran MiXCR on the 5' RACE reads. Here the sample spans 250,000 or so distinct CDR3 sequences, roughly 18% being singletons. Input material: blood, either unsorted or a sorted T cell fraction (not recorded which). The receptors were gathered from a male donor with ankylosing spondylitis or in good health (not recorded which).

This clonotype occurred a few times. V gene TRBV10-3 combines with J gene TRBJ2-2; D gene ambiguous. The CDR3 spans 14 residues. Trimming stripped 0 bases from V and 0 bases from J, with 2 bases between. The V gene's germline CDR1 is ENHRY and CDR2 SYGVKD. CDR3 residues: CAISESANTGELFF. In DNA form, the CDR3 reads TGTGCCATCAGTGAGTCGGCGAACACCGGGGAGCTGTTTTTT.

This clonotype was recorded at least ten times. The V call is TRBV29-1, the J call TRBJ2-7, with D perhaps TRBD2 (6 bases). V was cut by 3 bases and J by 2 bases, with 14 bases left in between. The V gene's germline CDR1 is SQVTM and CDR2 ANQGSEA. The CDR3 extends over 14 amino acids. The CDR3 is CSVDQIADAYEQYF. CDR3 nucleotides: TGCAGCGTTGACCAAATAGCGGATGCCTACGAGCAGTACTTC.